The sequence of this T cell receptor beta chain was determined in a study of identical twins. Whole-study findings and limits: Alpha sequences that were out-of-frame and twin-shared showed an excess of low generation probability.

TCRdb reanalysed the 5' RACE reads using MiXCR and keeps one entry per CDR3 protein. The sample yields about 470,000 distinct CDR3 sequences, 20% to 25% seen once. The germline V and J ends were trimmed by 3 bases and 2 bases, with 11 bases remaining between them. The CDR3 totals 16 residues. Germline CDR1 is MRHNA and CDR2 is SNTAGT. As concerns this clonotype: Its specificity is unknown.

The same sample was also studied in work on T cells expressing NK-cell markers.

This clonotype was obtained from a woman between 18 and 29 years old in good health. V and J are TRBV6-4 and TRBJ2-6; D is possibly TRBD1 (5 bases). The sequenced sample was CD4+ T cells sorted from blood. CDR3 nucleotide sequence: TGTGCCAGCAGTGAGAGCAGGGTAACTGGGGCCAACGTCCTGACTTTC. It specifies CASSESRVTGANVLTF.